This T cell receptor (beta chain) stems from a study of T-cell reconstitution after alpha-beta-depleted transplantation in children. Points from the study as a whole: From newly produced T cells came most of the T-cell counts and diversity one year after transplant.

Unique molecular identifiers tagged the TCRbeta library. TCRdb passed the PCR reads through MiXCR, listing each CDR3 protein once. Of 200,000 or so distinct CDR3 sequences in the sample, around 7.7% were seen once. CDR3 size: 15 residues. Trimming cost V 0 bases and J 12 bases, with 18 bases left between them. Germline CDR1 is SGHDN and CDR2 is FVKESK. In the case of this clonotype: No antigen is known for it.

The sample here was PBMCs, mostly from graft donor cells, taken 360 days after TCRalphabeta/CD19-depleted stem cell transplant. This receptor was identified in a male patient aged 2-15 years who had a stem cell transplant for acute myeloid leukemia, so the T cells may come from the graft donor. V and J are TRBV14 and TRBJ2-1, with D possibly being TRBD1 or TRBD2 (6 bases each). Here the CDR3 DNA reads TGTGCCAGCAGCCAAGATTCCGTGGGGGGCAGGGGGCAGTTCTTC. It translates to CASSQDSVGGRGQFF.